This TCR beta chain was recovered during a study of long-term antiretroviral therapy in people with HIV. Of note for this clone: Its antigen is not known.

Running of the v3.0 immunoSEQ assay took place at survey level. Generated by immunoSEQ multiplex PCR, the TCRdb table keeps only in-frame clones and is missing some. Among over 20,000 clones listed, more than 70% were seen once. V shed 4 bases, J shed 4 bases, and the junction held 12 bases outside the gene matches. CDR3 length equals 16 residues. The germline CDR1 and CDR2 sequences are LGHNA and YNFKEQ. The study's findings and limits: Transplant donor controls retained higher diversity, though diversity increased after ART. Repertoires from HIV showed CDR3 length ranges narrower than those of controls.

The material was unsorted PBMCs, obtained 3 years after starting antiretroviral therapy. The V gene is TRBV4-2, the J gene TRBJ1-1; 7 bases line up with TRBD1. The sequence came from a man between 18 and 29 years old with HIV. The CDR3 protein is CASSRGQPGGITEAFF. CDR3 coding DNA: TGTGCCAGCAGCCGGGGACAGCCAGGCGGTATCACTGAAGCTTTCTTT.